This TCR beta chain was profiled in a study of blood T cells in healthy people across ages. V was shortened by 6 bases and J by 8 bases, with 11 bases between the two germline ends. The CDR3 loop spans 12 amino acids. There are a few counts of this clonotype. A second about 7 to 12 cycle PCR used barcoded and J-beta primers. TCRdb fed the 5' RACE reads into MiXCR, producing one record per CDR3 protein. The sample has some 930,000 distinct CDR3 sequences, 25% to 35% seen once. This sample also appeared in a second study, on T cells of mothers and their children.

The TCR originated in a woman between 35 and 50 years old in good health. The chain uses TRBV12-3 or TRBV12-4 and TRBJ1-5, with D hard to call. The sample taken for sequencing was blood. The CDR3 protein is CASSPGVEPQHF. The CDR3 bases are TGTGCCAGCAGCCCCGGGGTGGAGCCCCAGCATTTT.